A single sample is the source of the 19 T cell receptor beta chains below, sequenced in a study of naive and memory T cell subsets. Both TRBC1 and TRBC2 were covered by a beta constant-region primer of two equimolar oligonucleotides. Ligated cDNA was amplified by four rounds of PCR with nested alpha and beta constant-region primers and SP2. Each CDR3 protein gets one entry after TCRdb re-called the UMI-ligation and nested PCR reads with MiXCR. This repertoire shows 80,000 to 95,000 distinct CDR3 sequences, about 10% found once; its top ten account for 1.2%. Sequenced input: naive CD8+ T cells from blood. The receptor source for this set is a human donor in good health.

The chain has TRBV7-9 and TRBJ2-4; D not resolved. Germline V gives CDR1 SEHNR, CDR2 FQNEAQ (reference sequence). The CDR3 extends over 16 amino acids. V gave up 5 bases and J gave up 0 bases, with 14 bases separating them. The CDR3 nucleotides are TGTGCCAGCAGCATCGTTCGAGGCTCAGCCAAAAACATTCAGTACTTC. Translating gives CASSIVRGSAKNIQYF.

This clonotype was detected a few times. As DNA, the CDR3 is TGTGCCATCAGTGTGTGGACAGGGGAGGCAGATACGCAGTATTTT. Translated, it gives CAISVWTGEADTQYF. The V and J genes are TRBV10-3 and TRBJ2-3; 9 bases agree with TRBD1. The CDR3 extends over 15 amino acids. J was trimmed by 4 bases and V by 4 bases; bases with no gene match: 6. Germline CDR1 ENHRY, CDR2 SYGVKD.

This clonotype was seen at least ten times. The chain links TRBV10-1 to TRBJ2-3; D is possibly TRBD2 (6 bases). This CDR3 has 15 residues. Germline V lookup: CDR1 WNHNN, CDR2 SYGVQD (reference sequence). V lost 6 bases, J lost 0 bases, and 13 bases lay in between. The DNA for the CDR3 is TGCGCCAGCAGCAACGTGGGGACTAGCACAGATACGCAGTATTTT. This gives the protein CASSNVGTSTDTQYF.

The chain recombines TRBV29-1 with TRBJ1-4; TRBD1 might be the D (6 bases). CDR3 length equals 14 residues. Deletions cut 2 bases from V and 8 bases from J, with 15 bases between. From germline, CDR1 is SQVTM and CDR2 ANQGSEA. CDR3 residues: CSVEQAGAGEKLFF. Here the CDR3 DNA reads TGCAGCGTTGAACAGGCAGGGGCCGGGGAAAAACTGTTTTTT.

This clonotype was picked up a small number of times. The chain couples TRBV6-2 or TRBV6-3 to TRBJ2-7; no firm D call. V lost 0 bases and J lost 2, with 5 bases in between. Germline loops: CDR1 MNHEY, CDR2 SVGEGT. The CDR3 is made up of 13 amino acids. CDR3 region: CASSYSTTYEQYF. CDR3 bases: TGTGCCAGCAGTTACTCCACCACCTACGAGCAGTACTTC.

This clonotype was detected many times. V gene TRBV12-3 or TRBV12-4 combines with J gene TRBJ2-1; D unresolved. V was cut by 0 bases and J by 9 bases, with 12 bases left in between. The CDR3 runs 14 residues. CDR3 DNA: TGTGCCAGCAGTTTAGCGCGAGGCCGCCCTGAGCAGTTCTTC. Translation gives CASSLARGRPEQFF.

The table lists this clonotype with a few counts. The chain combines TRBV4-2 with TRBJ2-3, with D unclear. Trimming removed 0 bases at V and 4 bases at J, with 26 bases between. Germline V gene sequence: CDR1 LGHNA, CDR2 YNFKEQ. This CDR3 is built from 20 residues. In DNA form, the CDR3 reads TGTGCCAGCAGCCAAGATCGAGGTGTCCTGGGTGGCACAATTCCAGATACGCAGTATTTT. This sequence encodes CASSQDRGVLGGTIPDTQYF.

This clonotype was counted between two and nine times. The chain links TRBV29-1 to TRBJ2-7; 9 bases line up with TRBD2. This CDR3 has 13 amino acids. The junction had 3 bases not matched to a gene; V was cut back by 2 bases and J by 4 bases. Germline V gene data show CDR1 as SQVTM and CDR2 as ANQGSEA. The DNA for the CDR3 is TGCAGCGTTGAAACAGCGGGAGGATACGAGCAGTACTTC. Translation gives CSVETAGGYEQYF.

This sequence joins TRBV9 and TRBJ1-2; D may be TRBD1 (6 bases). V gave up 0 bases and J gave up 4 bases, with 13 bases separating them. The CDR3 extends over 15 amino acids. Germline CDR1 and CDR2: SGDLS and YYNGEE. The CDR3, as DNA: TGTGCCAGCAGCGTAGTGGTCGGAGGGGGCTATGGCTACACCTTC. Translation gives CASSVVVGGGYGYTF.

This clonotype was counted only a few times. The V gene is TRBV29-1, the J gene TRBJ1-1; tentatively, D is TRBD1 (6 bases). The CDR3 runs to 14 residues. V gave up 4 bases and J gave up 0 bases, with 12 bases separating them. Germline loops: CDR1 SQVTM, CDR2 ANQGSEA. The DNA for the CDR3 is TGCAGCGTTGTGCCTGACAGGATGAACACTGAAGCTTTCTTT. Encoded protein: CSVVPDRMNTEAFF.

This clonotype was observed many times. The rearrangement uses TRBV30 and TRBJ2-5, with 12 bases that match TRBD2. The V segment lost 4 bases and the J segment 5 bases; nucleotides outside the gene matches: 5. Germline V gene lookup returns CDR1 GTSNPN and CDR2 SVGIG (reference sequence). The CDR3 is made up of 14 amino acids. In DNA, the CDR3 is TGTGCCTGGAAGACTAGCGGGAGCTTTGAGACCCAGTACTTC. Translation: CAWKTSGSFETQYF.

In this sample, this clonotype turned up many times. The chain couples TRBV27 to TRBJ2-7; D is undetermined. The V gene's germline CDR1 is MNHEY and CDR2 SMNVEV (reference sequence). The CDR3 extends over 12 amino acids. Trimming cost V 3 bases and J 5 bases, with 8 bases left between them. CDR3 in amino acids: CASSFGRNEQYF. CDR3 coding DNA: TGTGCCAGCAGTTTCGGACGGAACGAGCAGTACTTC.

This clonotype was seen more than once but under ten times. CDR3 amino acids: CASTPWSGRTYNEQFF. The CDR3 nucleotides read TGTGCCAGCACCCCTTGGAGCGGGAGGACCTACAATGAGCAGTTCTTC. The genes are TRBV7-9 and TRBJ2-1; 9 nucleotides align to TRBD2. The V gene end was trimmed by 7 bases and the J gene end by 2 bases; junction bases not matched to a gene: 9. The CDR3 totals 16 residues. Germline CDR1 and CDR2: SEHNR and FQNEAQ (reference sequence).

This chain connects TRBV11-1 to TRBJ2-7; tentative D call: TRBD1 (6 bases). Germline CDR1 is SGHAT and CDR2 is FQDESV (reference sequence). The germline V and J ends were trimmed by 3 bases and 7 bases, with 13 bases remaining between them. The CDR3 contains 13 residues. The CDR3 reads CASSFLGQFEQYF. In DNA form, the CDR3 reads TGTGCCAGCAGCTTTTTAGGACAGTTTGAGCAGTACTTC.

The chain has TRBV5-1 and TRBJ2-1; 8 positions match TRBD2. J lost 2 bases, V lost 5 bases, and 6 bases had no gene match. There are 15 residues in the CDR3. Germline CDR1 is SGHRS and CDR2 is YFSETQ. The CDR3 is CASRSSGSTYNEQFF. The CDR3 DNA sequence: TGCGCCAGCAGGTCTAGCGGGTCGACCTACAATGAGCAGTTCTTC.

The rearrangement joins TRBV29-1 to TRBJ2-6; 11 bases line up with TRBD2. CDR1 is SQVTM and CDR2 is ANQGSEA in the germline V gene. This CDR3 contains 18 residues. The V gene end was trimmed by 0 bases and the J gene end by 2 bases; junction bases not matched to a gene: 6. The CDR3 coding sequence is TGCAGCGTTGAAGATCGGCTAGCGGGAGGTCCTGGGGCCAACGTCCTGACTTTC. This gives the protein CSVEDRLAGGPGANVLTF.

This clonotype was picked up a small number of times. The chain combines TRBV29-1 with TRBJ2-1, with 13 bases matching TRBD2. Germline V gene lookup returns CDR1 SQVTM and CDR2 ANQGSEA. V trimming: 1 base; J trimming: 2 bases; junction bases outside the gene matches: 8. The CDR3 runs 18 residues. CDR3 amino acids: CSVEGLAGTSGTYNEQFF. In DNA form, the CDR3 reads TGCAGCGTTGAAGGCTTAGCCGGGACTAGCGGGACCTACAATGAGCAGTTCTTC.

This clonotype was counted ten times or more. The chain employs TRBV29-1 and TRBJ2-3, with 10 nucleotides matching TRBD1. V gave up 6 bases and J gave up 1 base; unmatched junction bases: 7. The CDR3 spans 15 residues. From germline, CDR1 is SQVTM and CDR2 ANQGSEA. The CDR3: CSVEGDRGGTDTQYF. Here the CDR3 DNA reads TGCAGCGTCGAGGGGGACAGGGGTGGCACAGATACGCAGTATTTT.

This clonotype was picked up many times. The J gene is TRBJ2-3, the V gene TRBV25-1, with 7 positions matching TRBD2. This CDR3 spans 17 amino acids. Losses at the gene ends were 2 bases for V and 6 bases for J; bases not matched to a gene: 14. Germline V CDR1 and CDR2: MGHDK, SYGVNS. The CDR3 reads CASSERSTWAGADTQYF. CDR3 nucleotides: TGTGCCAGCAGTGAAAGATCGACATGGGCGGGAGCCGATACGCAGTATTTT. The full variable domain, with the rest looked up from reference TRBV25-1 and TRBJ2-3, is EADIYQTPRYLVIGTGKKITLECSQTMGHDKMYWYQQDPGMELHLIHYSYGVNSTEKGDLSSESTVSRIRTEHFPLTLESARPSHTSQYLCASSERSTWAGADTQYFGPGTRLTVL.